A single sample gave rise to the 32 T cell receptor beta chains below, sequenced in a study of Graves' ophthalmopathy and Graves' hyperthyroidism. RNA transcripts served as template for amplifying TCR beta CDR3 sequences. A first-round RT-PCR used HTBI primers, followed by a second-round multiplex PCR. TCRdb reprocessed the multiplex PCR reads via MiXCR and lists one record per CDR3 protein. The profile shows around 1.1 million distinct CDR3 sequences, about two fifths of them singletons. Material: peripheral blood or thyroid tissue (not recorded which). These receptors were taken from an adult man with Graves' hyperthyroidism.

This clonotype was seen a few times. The J gene is TRBJ2-3, the V gene TRBV29-1; 7 bases are shared with TRBD2. The CDR3 extends over 13 amino acids. V shed 8 bases, J shed 6 bases, and the junction held 11 bases outside the gene matches. Germline CDR1 and CDR2: SQVTM and ANQGSEA. The CDR3 is CSLLGGSVDTQYF. As DNA, the CDR3 is TGCAGCCTACTGGGGGGGAGTGTGGATACGCAGTATTTT.

This rearrangement joins TRBV29-1 to TRBJ2-7; TRBD2 matches 14 bases. V trimming: 2 bases; J trimming: 1 base; junction bases outside the gene matches: 1. The CDR3 consists of 15 residues. CDR1 SQVTM and CDR2 ANQGSEA come from the germline V gene. The CDR3 coding sequence is TGCAGCGTTGAATGGACTAGCGGGAGGTCCTACGAGCAGTACTTC. Its protein is CSVEWTSGRSYEQYF.

As regards this clonotype: One base away lies a much larger clone, so this may be a sequencing read error. This chain connects TRBV12-3 or TRBV12-4 to TRBJ1-2; no reliable D call. The CDR3 runs 15 residues. Trimming removed 4 bases at V and 8 bases at J, with 20 bases between. DNA of the CDR3: TGTGCCAGCAGTTCAGCTGAGGGCACAGCTCGGGGCTACACCTTC. This encodes CASSSAEGTARGYTF.

The rearrangement uses TRBV10-3 and TRBJ1-1; possibly TRBD1 for D (6 bases). The CDR3 sequence is 16 residues long. Trimming took off 6 bases at V and 6 bases at J, with 23 bases between the two ends. Germline lookup yields CDR1 ENHRY and CDR2 SYGVKD. The CDR3 reads CAIRGSSQNRVSEAFF. CDR3 in DNA: TGTGCCATCAGGGGAAGTTCCCAGAACAGGGTCTCTGAAGCTTTCTTT.

The chain recombines TRBV7-2 with TRBJ1-6; 8 nucleotides align to TRBD1. Per germline, CDR1 SGHTA and CDR2 FQGNSA. After removal of 5 bases from V and 17 bases from J, the junction contained 14 bases not matched to a gene. The CDR3 length is 14 residues. The CDR3 DNA reads as TGTGCCAGCAGCCAGCATAAGCAGGGGGCTCGGGTCCACTTT. Its protein product is CASSQHKQGARVHF.

This clonotype came up a few times. This chain joins TRBV6-2 or TRBV6-3 and TRBJ2-2; 7 bases map to TRBD2. Unmatched junction bases numbered 9, after V lost 2 bases and J lost 6 bases. From germline, CDR1 is MNHEY and CDR2 SVGEGT. The CDR3 extends over 16 amino acids. The CDR3 bases are TGTGCCAGCAGTTACGGTAGGACTAGTGAGCCCGGGGAGCTGTTTTTT. It yields the protein CASSYGRTSEPGELFF.

The rearrangement uses TRBV9 and TRBJ2-5; D is unclear. The CDR3 loop spans 13 amino acids. Germline V gene data show CDR1 as SGDLS and CDR2 as YYNGEE. V lost 0 bases and J lost 3, with 6 bases in between. The CDR3 region has the DNA TGTGCCAGCAGCGTAGCGCCTGAAGAGACCCAGTACTTC. Residues: CASSVAPEETQYF. Full variable domain (rest looked up from reference TRBV9 and TRBJ2-5): DSGVTQTPKHLITATGQRVTLRCSPRSGDLSVYWYQQSLDQGLQFLIQYYNGEERAKGNILERFSAQQFPDLHSELNLSSLELGDSALYFCASSVAPEETQYFGPGTRLLVL.

This clonotype was recorded at least ten times. The J gene is TRBJ1-6, the V gene TRBV20-1; TRBD1 is a possible D gene (6 bases). Germline CDR1 is DFQATT and CDR2 is SNEGSKA (reference sequence). Trimming pared 3 bases from V and 6 bases from J, leaving 12 bases between. The CDR3 sequence is 14 residues long. In DNA form, the CDR3 reads TGCAGTGCTAGTTTCGGACAGACTAATTCACCCCTCCACTTT. Amino acid sequence: CSASFGQTNSPLHF.

V is TRBV29-1 and J is TRBJ2-5; D gene uncertain. This CDR3 has 9 amino acids. Germline V gives CDR1 SQVTM, CDR2 ANQGSEA. V dropped 6 bases and J dropped 11 bases, with 10 bases sitting between them. The CDR3 DNA sequence: TGCAGCGTATCCTTGGGACAGTACTTC. Translation: CSVSLGQYF.

The chain carries TRBV10-3 and TRBJ1-1; TRBD1 aligns across 11 bases. CDR1 ENHRY and CDR2 SYGVKD come from the germline V gene. The CDR3 is 18 residues long. Losses at the gene ends were 10 bases for V and 1 base for J; bases not matched to a gene: 17. The CDR3 region is CASSARSGTGGRNTEAFF. The CDR3 DNA reads TGTGCCAGCAGCGCACGCTCCGGGACAGGGGGTAGGAACACTGAAGCTTTCTTT.

The chain uses TRBV4-2 and TRBJ1-4; no clear D. The V gene's germline CDR1 is LGHNA and CDR2 YNFKEQ. Trimming stripped 4 bases from V and 1 base from J, with 13 bases between. The CDR3 extends over 16 amino acids. The CDR3 nucleotides are TGTGCCAGCAGCCTTACGTTCGGAGTAACTAATGAAAAACTGTTTTTT. This translates into CASSLTFGVTNEKLFF.

In its sample, this clonotype was seen many times. The gene calls are TRBV12-3 or TRBV12-4 and TRBJ1-5; 9 bases map to TRBD1. The CDR3 covers 14 residues. Trimming removed 5 bases from V and 6 bases from J; junction bases left unmatched: 5. The CDR3 DNA reads as TGTGCCAGCAGTGACACAGGGGGCCGTCAGCCCCAGCATTTT. Translating gives CASSDTGGRQPQHF.

This clonotype was detected ten times or more. The rearrangement links TRBV6-6 to TRBJ1-1; D may be TRBD1 (6 bases). This CDR3 is 16 amino acids long. CDR1 is MNHNY, CDR2 SVGAGI, per germline (reference sequence). The V and J ends lost 4 bases and 1 base respectively, with 16 bases between them. CDR3 nucleotides: TGTGCCAGCAGTTGGAGTAGGACAGCTACGAACACTGAAGCTTTCTTT. This sequence encodes CASSWSRTATNTEAFF.

Many counts were recorded for this clonotype. The rearrangement links TRBV20-1 to TRBJ2-7, with D perhaps being TRBD1 or TRBD2 (5 bases each). Germline lookup yields CDR1 DFQATT and CDR2 SNEGSKA (reference sequence). V was shortened by 5 bases and J by 2 bases, with 13 bases between the two germline ends. The CDR3 has 13 residues. CDR3 region: CSARPLGAYEQYF. The CDR3 nucleotides are TGCAGTGCTCGGCCACTGGGGGCCTACGAGCAGTACTTC.

This clonotype was seen repeatedly, ten times or more. The chain recombines TRBV7-6 with TRBJ2-7; no definite D call. This CDR3 spans 13 amino acids. CDR1 is SGHVS and CDR2 is FNYEAQ in the germline V gene. V lost 5 bases, J lost 3 bases, and 11 bases lay in between. CDR3 residues: CASSPEAFYEQYF. For the CDR3, the DNA is TGTGCCAGCAGCCCGGAAGCATTCTACGAGCAGTACTTC.

This clonotype turned up a few times. V usage is TRBV12-3 or TRBV12-4 and J usage is TRBJ1-2, with D tentatively TRBD1 (5 bases). The CDR3 totals 14 residues. V lost 4 bases and J 4 bases, leaving 13 bases between the germline ends. CDR3 nucleotide sequence: TGTGCCAGCAGTTCCCTATGGGGGGTCTATGGCTACACCTTC. It translates to CASSSLWGVYGYTF.

In this sample, this clonotype turned up a few times. V usage is TRBV13 and J usage is TRBJ2-7; 13 bases agree with TRBD2. The V segment lost 5 bases and the J segment 7 bases; nucleotides outside the gene matches: 11. CDR3 length: 16 residues. The germline V gene has CDR1 PRHDT and CDR2 FYEKMQ (reference sequence). The CDR3 region is CASSHHRLAGGREQYF. The CDR3 DNA sequence: TGTGCCAGCAGCCACCACCGACTAGCGGGAGGCAGGGAGCAGTACTTC.

This clonotype has a count of ten or more. This CDR3 reads CASSPDSPNQPQHF. The CDR3 bases are TGCGCCAGCAGCCCGGACAGCCCCAATCAGCCCCAGCATTTT. The chain has TRBV5-1 and TRBJ1-5, with D perhaps TRBD1 (6 bases). Germline V gives CDR1 SGHRS, CDR2 YFSETQ. CDR3 size: 14 residues. The germline V and J ends were trimmed by 4 bases and 3 bases, with 11 bases remaining between them.

This clonotype was seen more than once but under ten times. Possible read error: a much larger clone is one base away. This rearrangement joins TRBV7-9 to TRBJ2-5; D perhaps matches TRBD1 (5 bases). Germline V CDR1 and CDR2: SEHNR, FQNEAQ (reference sequence). The CDR3 spans 15 residues. V was shortened by 4 bases and J by 5 bases, with 17 bases between the two germline ends. This CDR3 is CASSSPARVWETQYF. Written as DNA, the CDR3 is TGTGCCAGCAGCTCGCCCGCCAGGGTATGGGAGACCCAGTACTTC. The full variable domain, completed using reference TRBV7-9 and TRBJ2-5, is DTGVSQNPRHKITKRGQNVTFRCDPISEHNRLYWYRQTLGQGPEFLTYFQNEAQLEKSRLLSDRFSAERPKGSFSTLEIQRTEQGDSAMYLCASSSPARVWETQYFGPGTRLLVL.

This clonotype was counted ten times or more. The chain recombines TRBV7-9 with TRBJ2-7; D is tentatively TRBD1 or TRBD2 (5 bases each). V was cut by 6 bases and J by 5 bases, with 14 bases left in between. The CDR3 is 13 residues long. Germline V lookup: CDR1 SEHNR, CDR2 FQNEAQ (reference sequence). The CDR3 protein is CASSYAGADEQYF. For the CDR3, the DNA is TGTGCCAGCAGTTATGCCGGGGCAGACGAGCAGTACTTC. The whole variable domain, remainder taken from reference TRBV7-9 and TRBJ2-7, is DTGVSQNPRHKITKRGQNVTFRCDPISEHNRLYWYRQTLGQGPEFLTYFQNEAQLEKSRLLSDRFSAERPKGSFSTLEIQRTEQGDSAMYLCASSYAGADEQYFGPGTRLTVT.

CDR3 DNA: TGCAGTGCTGGGACAGGGAACGGCTACACCTTC. Translated: CSAGTGNGYTF. The chain has TRBV20-1 and TRBJ1-2; the match to TRBD1 covers 9 bases. The CDR3 has 11 residues. Per germline, CDR1 DFQATT and CDR2 SNEGSKA (reference sequence). V lost 5 bases, J lost 8 bases, and 3 bases stayed unmatched.

This clonotype was counted ten times or more. The genes are TRBV25-1 and TRBJ1-3; 8 bases match TRBD1. This CDR3 region has 16 residues. The germline gives CDR1 MGHDK, CDR2 SYGVNS. With 1 base clipped from V and 5 bases from J, the junction kept 7 bases outside the gene matches. The CDR3, as DNA: TGTGCCAGCAGTGAATCGGGCAGGGGGCGAAGAAACACCATATATTTT. This codes for CASSESGRGRRNTIYF.

This chain uses TRBV10-3 with TRBJ2-2, with unresolved D. CDR1 is ENHRY, CDR2 SYGVKD, per germline. The CDR3 is 15 amino acids. Trimming shortened V by 7 bases and J by 6 bases, and 18 bases separated the two germline ends. In DNA, the CDR3 is TGTGCCATCACTCGAAACACTGGTGAAGCCGGGGAGCTGTTTTTT. It specifies CAITRNTGEAGELFF.

There are many counts of this clonotype. The chain recombines TRBV12-3 or TRBV12-4 with TRBJ1-5; D perhaps matches TRBD1 (5 bases). CDR3 length equals 14 residues. V was pared by 5 bases and J by 6 bases, with 14 bases between. CDR3 in amino acids: CASSVTLRGQPQHF. The CDR3 DNA sequence: TGTGCCAGCAGTGTGACATTGAGGGGTCAGCCCCAGCATTTT.

This chain joins TRBV7-8 and TRBJ2-1; D unclear. From germline, CDR1 is SGHVS and CDR2 FQNEAQ. There are 10 residues in the CDR3. Between the trimmed V and J ends, which lost 5 bases and 9 bases, there was a span of 5 bases. The CDR3 region is CASSNSEQFF. For the CDR3, the DNA is TGTGCCAGCAGCAATTCTGAGCAGTTCTTC.

This clonotype has only a few counts. This chain links TRBV5-1 with TRBJ2-5; TRBD1 or TRBD2 may be the D gene (5 bases each). The length of the CDR3 is 14 residues. Trimming cost V 4 bases and J 5 bases, with 15 bases left between them. The germline V gene encodes CDR1 SGHRS and CDR2 YFSETQ. The CDR3 nucleotides read TGCGCCAGCAGCCCCGGGACGACCTTTGAGACCCAGTACTTC. Residues: CASSPGTTFETQYF.

The CDR3 loop is CAIKGQGMDQPQHF. The CDR3, as DNA: TGTGCCATCAAAGGGCAGGGGATGGATCAGCCCCAGCATTTT. The rearrangement uses TRBV10-3 and TRBJ1-5; D is possibly TRBD1 (6 bases). Trimming shortened V by 7 bases and J by 5 bases, and 15 bases separated the two germline ends. The CDR3 consists of 14 residues. Germline loops: CDR1 ENHRY, CDR2 SYGVKD.

The genes are TRBV5-4 and TRBJ2-7; TRBD2 aligns across 9 bases. After removal of 9 bases from V and 0 bases from J, the junction contained 4 bases not matched to a gene. The CDR3 consists of 13 residues. Germline assignment: CDR1 SGHNT and CDR2 YYREEE (reference sequence). In nucleotides, the CDR3 is TGTGCCACCTTTAGCGGGAGCTCCTACGAGCAGTACTTC. The encoded protein is CATFSGSSYEQYF.

This clonotype has at least ten counts. The chain has TRBV11-2 and TRBJ2-7, with 12 bases identical to TRBD2. The ends lost 0 bases at V and 0 bases at J; junction bases unmatched: 0. Germline values: CDR1 SGHAT, CDR2 FQNNGV. This CDR3 has 16 amino acids. This CDR3 is CASSLELAGGSYEQYF. In DNA, the CDR3 is TGTGCCAGCAGCTTAGAACTAGCGGGGGGCTCCTACGAGCAGTACTTC.

The chain combines TRBV19 with TRBJ1-2; D might be TRBD1 (5 bases). The germline CDR1 and CDR2 sequences are LNHDA and SQIVND (reference sequence). V shed 2 bases and J shed 4 bases, with 8 bases lying between them. The CDR3 totals 13 residues. CDR3 DNA sequence: TGTGCCAGTAGTATAACAGGCCTCTATGGCTACACCTTC. It yields the protein CASSITGLYGYTF. The full variable domain, completed using reference TRBV19 and TRBJ1-2, is DGGITQSPKYLFRKEGQNVTLSCEQNLNHDAMYWYRQDPGQGLRLIYYSQIVNDFQKGDIAEGYSVSREKKESFPLTVTSAQKNPTAFYLCASSITGLYGYTFGSGTRLTVV.

In regard to this clonotype: Because it lacks the conserved phenylalanine or tryptophan at the end, this CDR3 is likely a read error. The limits of the CDR3 on the DNA are not certain, so only TCRdb's listed CDR3 is given. This chain uses TRBV11-2 with TRBJ2-5. The germline V gene encodes CDR1 SGHAT and CDR2 FQNNGV. A total of 9 residues make up the CDR3, ends included. The CDR3 here is CASSLDQGR.

This chain connects TRBV4-1 to TRBJ1-2; D uncertain. V dropped 4 bases and J dropped 2 bases, with 14 bases sitting between them. The CDR3 is made up of 15 amino acids. Germline CDR1 is MGHRA and CDR2 is YSYEKL. The DNA of the CDR3 is TGCGCCAGCAGCCGCCCGAGGGATTCGAACTATGGCTACACCTTC. Translated, it gives CASSRPRDSNYGYTF.